These 32 T cell receptor beta chains share one sample of origin, sequenced in a study of T cell repertoires in cytomegalovirus infection. Using its own MiXCR run on the reads, TCRdb lists one record per CDR3 protein. The sample lists about 490,000 distinct CDR3 sequences; approximately 10% were seen once. The material sequenced was PBMCs. These receptors were obtained from a human donor in good health (CMV status not recorded). Some clones in this sample may be carry-over from other donors' samples.

This clonotype occurred many times. The chain recombines TRBV27 with TRBJ1-1; TRBD1 aligns across 7 bases. Germline lookup yields CDR1 MNHEY and CDR2 SMNVEV (reference sequence). Trimming took 2 bases from V and 1 from J; bases not matched to a gene: 7. The CDR3 has 16 amino acids. CDR3 region: CASSLMAGGGNTEAFF. In DNA form, the CDR3 reads TGTGCCAGCAGTTTAATGGCAGGGGGTGGGAACACTGAAGCTTTCTTT.

The sample holds many counts of this clonotype. This chain connects TRBV28 to TRBJ2-2, with TRBD2 as a possible D gene (5 bases). Trimming took 5 bases from V and 6 from J, leaving 19 bases between them. The CDR3 covers 16 residues. In germline, CDR1 is MDHEN, CDR2 SYDVKM. In DNA form, the CDR3 reads TGTGCCAGCAGTCCCCTAGACCGCCGGGGTGCCGGGGAGCTGTTTTTT. It codes for CASSPLDRRGAGELFF. Filled out from reference TRBV28 and TRBJ2-2, the complete variable domain reads DVKVTQSSRYLVKRTGEKVFLECVQDMDHENMFWYRQDPGLGLRLIYFSYDVKMKEKGDIPEGYSVSREKKERFSLILESASTNQTSMYLCASSPLDRRGAGELFFGEGSRLTVL.

This chain links TRBV7-9 with TRBJ2-5; 14 nucleotides line up with TRBD2. The germline V gene has CDR1 SEHNR and CDR2 FQNEAQ (reference sequence). Trimming removed 5 bases from V and 2 bases from J; junction bases left unmatched: 7. The CDR3 runs to 17 residues. The CDR3 loop is CASSRGLAGAEQETQYF. DNA for the CDR3: TGTGCCAGCAGCCGGGGACTAGCGGGAGCAGAGCAAGAGACCCAGTACTTC.

This clonotype has at least ten counts. The V gene is TRBV6-1, the J gene TRBJ2-5; TRBD2 aligns across 13 bases. In germline, CDR1 is MNHNS, CDR2 SASEGT. This CDR3 has 15 amino acids. Trimming at V came to 6 bases and at J to 5 bases, leaving 6 bases not matched to a gene. The DNA of the CDR3 is TGTGCCAGCAGCCTACTAGCGGGGGGGCTGGAGACCCAGTACTTC. Translating gives CASSLLAGGLETQYF.

In its sample, this clonotype was seen many times. The rearrangement joins TRBV10-3 to TRBJ1-4; D is ambiguous. CDR1 and CDR2 from the germline V gene are ENHRY and SYGVKD. This CDR3 is 12 amino acids long. Deletions cut 4 bases from V and 5 bases from J, with 5 bases between. The CDR3, as DNA: TGTGCCATCAGTGGGCCGAATGAAAAACTGTTTTTT. Its protein product is CAISGPNEKLFF.

This clonotype has just a few counts. The J gene is TRBJ1-1, the V gene TRBV11-2; D remains unclear. Germline V lookup: CDR1 SGHAT, CDR2 FQNNGV. Deletions cut 2 bases from V and 7 bases from J, with 11 bases between. This CDR3 is 13 amino acids long. CDR3 protein: CASSLRRAGEAFF. The CDR3 bases are TGTGCCAGCAGCTTAAGGAGGGCGGGTGAAGCTTTCTTT.

V usage is TRBV29-1 and J usage is TRBJ2-2; TRBD1 matches 8 bases. J was trimmed by 2 bases and V by 6 bases; bases with no gene match: 8. Germline V lookup: CDR1 SQVTM, CDR2 ANQGSEA. The CDR3 is 15 amino acids. CDR3 nucleotides: TGCAGCGTCTTACCGGACAGGGCTAACACCGGGGAGCTGTTTTTT. Encoded protein: CSVLPDRANTGELFF.

This clonotype was counted a few times. This chain uses TRBV10-3 with TRBJ2-1; perhaps TRBD2 as D (6 bases). V was shortened by 4 bases and J by 4 bases, with 11 bases between the two germline ends. This CDR3 region has 14 residues. Germline V gene data show CDR1 as ENHRY and CDR2 as SYGVKD. CDR3 protein: CAISGGRGYNEQFF. CDR3 nucleotides: TGTGCCATCAGTGGTGGGCGGGGATACAATGAGCAGTTCTTC.

This clonotype was observed at least ten times. The chain combines TRBV4-1 with TRBJ2-4; TRBD2 matches at 8 bases. The V gene end was trimmed by 0 bases and the J gene end by 9 bases; junction bases not matched to a gene: 7. CDR3 length: 15 amino acids. Looked up from germline, CDR1 is MGHRA and CDR2 is YSYEKL. For the CDR3, the DNA is TGCGCCAGCAGCCAAGATCTCGGGACTAGGCGCATTCAGTACTTC. Translated: CASSQDLGTRRIQYF.

The sample holds many counts of this clonotype. V usage is TRBV19 and J usage is TRBJ1-2, with D possibly TRBD1 on 5 matching bases. In germline, CDR1 is LNHDA, CDR2 SQIVND (reference sequence). CDR3 length: 14 amino acids. Trimming took 4 bases from V and 6 from J, leaving 15 bases between them. The CDR3 sequence: CASSTPQGSNGYTF. CDR3 sequence (DNA): TGTGCCAGTAGTACCCCGCAGGGTTCGAATGGCTACACCTTC. Drawing the rest from reference TRBV19 and TRBJ1-2, the complete variable domain is DGGITQSPKYLFRKEGQNVTLSCEQNLNHDAMYWYRQDPGQGLRLIYYSQIVNDFQKGDIAEGYSVSREKKESFPLTVTSAQKNPTAFYLCASSTPQGSNGYTFGSGTRLTVV.

This clonotype was observed many times. The genes are TRBV7-2 and TRBJ1-2, with a possible D match to TRBD1 (5 bases). Germline V gives CDR1 SGHTA, CDR2 FQGNSA. V lost 0 bases and J lost 0, with 14 bases in between. CDR3 length: 17 residues. CDR3 residues: CASSLAGAGHANYGYTF. In nucleotides, the CDR3 is TGTGCCAGCAGCTTAGCCGGGGCAGGACACGCTAACTATGGCTACACCTTC.

This clonotype was seen at least ten times. The DNA for the CDR3 is TGTGCCAGCAGCCCTCGGACAGGGATTATACAAGAGACCCAGTACTTC. Encoded protein: CASSPRTGIIQETQYF. J is TRBJ2-5 and V is TRBV5-5; TRBD1 aligns across 8 bases. V lost 4 bases, J lost 2 bases, and 10 bases stayed unmatched. The CDR3 is made up of 16 amino acids. Germline-derived CDR1 and CDR2 are SGHKS and YYEKEE (reference sequence).

This clonotype has ten or more counts. V usage is TRBV7-9 and J usage is TRBJ2-4; 9 nucleotides match TRBD1. V lost 5 bases and J lost 7; bases outside the gene matches: 6. The CDR3 is 14 amino acids. The V gene's germline CDR1 is SEHNR and CDR2 FQNEAQ (reference sequence). DNA of the CDR3: TGTGCCAGCAGCCACCGGGACAGGGCGAACATTCAGTACTTC. Translating it yields CASSHRDRANIQYF.

Many counts were recorded for this clonotype. The genes are TRBV19 and TRBJ2-7; tentatively, D is TRBD2 (6 bases). Germline V gene data show CDR1 as LNHDA and CDR2 as SQIVND (reference sequence). The CDR3 covers 16 residues. V was trimmed by 3 bases and J by 0 bases, leaving 15 bases between them. This chain's CDR3 is CASSMSRGGNSYEQYF. The CDR3 bases are TGTGCCAGTAGTATGTCCCGGGGCGGGAACTCCTACGAGCAGTACTTC.

This clonotype showed up just a few times. The chain is built from TRBV20-1 and TRBJ1-5; 7 bases agree with TRBD1. Germline V gene data show CDR1 as DFQATT and CDR2 as SNEGSKA (reference sequence). With V trimmed by 6 bases and J by 9 bases, 11 bases remained unmatched. This CDR3 comprises 13 residues. Written as DNA, the CDR3 is TGCAGTGCCCCTGAACAGGGGAGAGGGCCCCAGCATTTT. Its translation: CSAPEQGRGPQHF.

In its sample, this clonotype was seen many times. The rearrangement joins TRBV12-3 or TRBV12-4 to TRBJ1-4, with a tentative D call TRBD1 (6 bases). V lost 7 bases to trimming and J lost 12 bases, with 12 bases between them. The CDR3 is 11 residues long. DNA for the CDR3: TGTGCCAGCACCACAGGGATAGAACTGTTTTTT. Translating it yields CASTTGIELFF.

The chain has TRBV20-1 and TRBJ2-3; a possible D gene is TRBD2 (7 bases). V was pared by 2 bases and J by 4 bases, with 16 bases between. This CDR3 has 15 residues. Germline loops: CDR1 DFQATT, CDR2 SNEGSKA (reference sequence). Here the CDR3 reads CSARQRGGAPDTQYF. The CDR3 DNA sequence: TGCAGTGCTAGACAAAGGGGGGGAGCTCCAGATACGCAGTATTTT.

This clonotype was seen repeatedly, ten times or more. The chain employs TRBV12-3 or TRBV12-4 and TRBJ1-2; the match to TRBD1 covers 9 bases. The CDR3 is 16 amino acids. J was trimmed by 4 bases and V by 4 bases; bases with no gene match: 10. In DNA, the CDR3 is TGTGCCAGCAGTTCCCCCTGGACAGGGGAGGTCTATGGCTACACCTTC. Its translation: CASSSPWTGEVYGYTF.

V gene TRBV3-1 combines with J gene TRBJ2-1, with unresolved D. The CDR3 sequence is 13 residues long. Germline V gives CDR1 LGHDT, CDR2 YNNKEL (reference sequence). V was cut by 8 bases and J by 8 bases, with 16 bases left in between. In DNA, the CDR3 is TGTGCCAGCTCCAATCCACCAGTCCATGAGCAGTTCTTC. It encodes CASSNPPVHEQFF.

This clonotype was observed at least ten times. The chain carries TRBV7-9 and TRBJ2-1; D uncertain. The germline V gene encodes CDR1 SEHNR and CDR2 FQNEAQ (reference sequence). The CDR3 spans 16 residues. V lost 6 bases, J lost 2 bases, and 17 bases lay in between. CDR3 coding DNA: TGTGCCAGCAGTTCTCCCCGACTGGGAACCTACAATGAGCAGTTCTTC. This codes for CASSSPRLGTYNEQFF.

This clonotype was seen only a few times. Here the CDR3 reads CASIPTKGRGWAQHF. CDR3 DNA sequence: TGTGCCAGCATACCCACGAAGGGCCGGGGCTGGGCCCAGCATTTT. The chain couples TRBV2 to TRBJ1-5, with a weak D call TRBD1 (5 bases). The CDR3 consists of 15 residues. Germline V lookup: CDR1 SNHLY, CDR2 FYNNEI. V was shortened by 7 bases and J by 11 bases, with 24 bases between the two germline ends.

This clonotype was found many times. V and J are TRBV2 and TRBJ2-1; 8 nucleotides agree with TRBD2. Germline lookup yields CDR1 SNHLY and CDR2 FYNNEI. V gave up 7 bases and J gave up 7 bases; unmatched junction bases: 12. The CDR3 has 15 residues. The CDR3 coding sequence is TGTGCCAGCAAAATCGACGGGGGGGCTAGGAATGAGCAGTTCTTC. The encoded protein is CASKIDGGARNEQFF.

The chain joins TRBV10-3 to TRBJ1-2; a weak D match, TRBD1 (5 bases). Trimming pared 7 bases from V and 2 bases from J, leaving 20 bases between. Germline V gene sequence: CDR1 ENHRY, CDR2 SYGVKD. This CDR3 contains 16 residues. For the CDR3, the DNA is TGTGCCATCACTGCCGGGACTGGACCGACAAACTATGGCTACACCTTC. This codes for CAITAGTGPTNYGYTF.

This clonotype was observed many times. The V gene is TRBV11-1, the J gene TRBJ2-3; TRBD2 aligns across 8 bases. V shed 2 bases and J 2 bases; nucleotides not matched to a gene: 12. The CDR3 spans 18 residues. Germline values: CDR1 SGHAT, CDR2 FQDESV (reference sequence). CDR3: CASSLSPGTRVDTDTQYF. For the CDR3, the DNA is TGTGCCAGCAGCTTATCCCCCGGGACTAGGGTTGACACAGATACGCAGTATTTT. Supplemented by reference TRBV11-1 and TRBJ2-3, the full variable domain reads EAEVAQSPRYKITEKSQAVAFWCDPISGHATLYWYRQILGQGPELLVQFQDESVVDDSQLPKDRFSAERLKGVDSTLKIQPAELGDSAMYLCASSLSPGTRVDTDTQYFGPGTRLTVL.

The chain couples TRBV20-1 to TRBJ2-7, with 11 bases lining up with TRBD2. J was trimmed by 3 bases and V by 0 bases; bases with no gene match: 4. Germline loops: CDR1 DFQATT, CDR2 SNEGSKA (reference sequence). The CDR3 is made up of 15 amino acids. DNA of the CDR3: TGCAGTGCTAGAGATCGACTAGCGGGATTCTACGAGCAGTACTTC. Translating it yields CSARDRLAGFYEQYF.

This clonotype was counted ten times or more. The genes are TRBV7-2 and TRBJ2-3; TRBD1 might be the D (8 bases). This CDR3 contains 15 residues. V was clipped by 1 base and J by 3 bases, with 11 bases between them. Per germline, CDR1 SGHTA and CDR2 FQGNSA. CDR3 coding DNA: TGTGCCAGCAGCTTAGACAGGGGGGGAACAGATACGCAGTATTTT. Its translation is CASSLDRGGTDTQYF.

This clonotype was counted ten times or more. The chain employs TRBV4-1 and TRBJ2-7; TRBD2 is a possible D gene (6 bases). This CDR3 has 15 amino acids. Germline V gene sequence: CDR1 MGHRA, CDR2 YSYEKL. V gave up 2 bases and J gave up 3 bases, with 14 bases separating them. CDR3 coding DNA: TGCGCCAGCAGCCAAACTGCGGGGCTCAACTACGAGCAGTACTTC. This translates into CASSQTAGLNYEQYF.

This clonotype was seen many times. The chain employs TRBV4-2 and TRBJ1-5; D gene ambiguous. V was cut by 3 bases and J by 5 bases, with 17 bases left in between. Per the germline V gene, CDR1 is LGHNA and CDR2 is YNFKEQ. This CDR3 comprises 16 residues. DNA of the CDR3: TGTGCCAGCAGCCAGCGACACGTCGGGTGGGATCAGCCCCAGCATTTT. This encodes CASSQRHVGWDQPQHF.

Ten or more counts support this clonotype. V usage is TRBV7-9 and J usage is TRBJ2-6, with a tentative D call TRBD1 (6 bases). The CDR3 length is 16 residues. CDR1 and CDR2 (germline): SEHNR, FQNEAQ (reference sequence). Deletions cut 5 bases from V and 0 bases from J, with 11 bases between. This CDR3 is CASSPRGSSGANVLTF. CDR3 nucleotides: TGTGCCAGCAGCCCCAGGGGTAGCTCTGGGGCCAACGTCCTGACTTTC. Supplemented by reference TRBV7-9 and TRBJ2-6, the full variable domain reads DTGVSQNPRHKITKRGQNVTFRCDPISEHNRLYWYRQTLGQGPEFLTYFQNEAQLEKSRLLSDRFSAERPKGSFSTLEIQRTEQGDSAMYLCASSPRGSSGANVLTFGAGSRLTVL.

The V call is TRBV20-1, the J call TRBJ2-3, with D possibly matching TRBD2 (5 bases). The CDR3 extends over 13 amino acids. Germline V gives CDR1 DFQATT, CDR2 SNEGSKA (reference sequence). The ends were cut back, 4 bases at V and 3 bases at J, with 11 bases in the middle. CDR3 nucleotide sequence: TGCAGTGCTACGGGGTTCCGTACAGATACGCAGTATTTT. Protein product: CSATGFRTDTQYF.

The table lists this clonotype with many counts. The rearrangement uses TRBV28 and TRBJ2-7, with TRBD2 matching 9 bases. V was pared by 9 bases and J by 2 bases, with 5 bases of the junction left unmatched. Germline CDR1 MDHEN, CDR2 SYDVKM. The CDR3 has 13 amino acids. The CDR3 nucleotides are TGTGCCAGTGGAGCGGGAGGCCCCTACGAGCAGTACTTC. It specifies CASGAGGPYEQYF.

This clonotype was seen more than once but under ten times. This rearrangement joins TRBV10-3 to TRBJ1-6, with a weak D call TRBD1 (5 bases). Between the trimmed V and J ends, which lost 2 bases and 5 bases, there was a span of 7 bases. The CDR3 runs to 14 residues. Germline CDR1 ENHRY, CDR2 SYGVKD. The CDR3 sequence is CAISETGDNSPLHF. Written as DNA, the CDR3 is TGTGCCATCAGTGAGACGGGGGATAATTCACCCCTCCACTTT.